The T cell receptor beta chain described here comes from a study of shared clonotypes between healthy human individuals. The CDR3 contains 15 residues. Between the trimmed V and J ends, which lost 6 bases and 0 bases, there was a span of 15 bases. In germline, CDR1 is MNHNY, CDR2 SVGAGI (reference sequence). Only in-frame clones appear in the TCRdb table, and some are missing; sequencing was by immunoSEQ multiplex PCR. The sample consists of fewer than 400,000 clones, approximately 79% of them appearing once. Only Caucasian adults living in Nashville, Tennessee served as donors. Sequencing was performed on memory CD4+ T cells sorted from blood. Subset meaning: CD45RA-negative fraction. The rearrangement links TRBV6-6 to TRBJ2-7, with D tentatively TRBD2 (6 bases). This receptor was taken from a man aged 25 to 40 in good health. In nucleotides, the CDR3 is TGTGCCAGCAGGGCCCTTAGCGGTCTCTCCTACGAGCAGTACTTC. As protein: CASRALSGLSYEQYF.